One and the same sample provided the 32 T cell receptor beta chains below, sequenced in a study of T cell repertoires in cytomegalovirus infection. Their specific antigens are unknown. TCRdb reprocessed the reads with MiXCR, giving one entry per CDR3 protein. The table lists around 140,000 distinct CDR3 sequences, 32% of them singletons. The specimen was CD8+ T cells from cultured PBMCs, collected from culture after CMV antigen stimulation. The receptors stem from a human donor in good health (CMV status not recorded). Some clones in this sample may be carry-over from other donors' samples.

The rearrangement links TRBV2 to TRBJ1-1; D not resolved. This CDR3 is built from 14 residues. Trimming removed 7 bases from V and 1 base from J, with 13 bases in between. Per germline, CDR1 SNHLY and CDR2 FYNNEI. CDR3 nucleotide sequence: TGTGCCAGCAAACAAAGACCGACGAACACTGAAGCTTTCTTT. The encoded protein is CASKQRPTNTEAFF.

This clonotype was detected only once. This chain uses TRBV14 with TRBJ2-1; TRBD2 might be the D (6 bases). Deletions cut 0 bases from V and 0 bases from J, with 15 bases between. Germline CDR1 is SGHDN and CDR2 is FVKESK. The CDR3 consists of 18 residues. CDR3 coding DNA: TGTGCCAGCAGCCAAGATGGGGGACTTGTGTTCTCCTACAATGAGCAGTTCTTC. Residues: CASSQDGGLVFSYNEQFF.

The gene calls are TRBV6-1 and TRBJ1-5; no firm D call. The CDR3 is made up of 14 amino acids. V was trimmed by 7 bases and J by 0 bases, leaving 10 bases between them. Germline V gene sequence: CDR1 MNHNS, CDR2 SASEGT. The CDR3 here is CASTGYDSNQPQHF. In DNA, the CDR3 is TGTGCCAGCACGGGGTATGATAGCAATCAGCCCCAGCATTTT.

The genes are TRBV11-2 and TRBJ1-1; TRBD1 might be the D (5 bases). The V and J ends lost 0 bases and 4 bases respectively, with 12 bases between them. The CDR3 covers 15 residues. Germline assignment: CDR1 SGHAT and CDR2 FQNNGV. This CDR3 reads CASSLDPGSGTEAFF. CDR3 coding DNA: TGTGCCAGCAGCTTAGATCCAGGGTCGGGCACTGAAGCTTTCTTT.

The chain is built from TRBV5-8 and TRBJ2-7; the match to TRBD1 covers 10 bases. Germline V gives CDR1 SGHTS, CDR2 YDEGEE. J was trimmed by 1 base and V by 9 bases; bases with no gene match: 10. The CDR3 extends over 15 amino acids. The CDR3 loop reads CATAGQGWESYEQYF. The CDR3 DNA reads as TGTGCCACGGCGGGACAGGGGTGGGAATCCTACGAGCAGTACTTC.

This clonotype came up a few times. The V call is TRBV12-3 or TRBV12-4, the J call TRBJ2-5, with a weak D call TRBD2 (5 bases). With 4 bases removed from V and 1 base from J, the gap between germline ends came to 16 bases. The CDR3 sequence is 16 residues long. CDR3 sequence reads: CASSSPMSGIQETQYF. The DNA for the CDR3 is TGTGCCAGCAGTTCACCAATGAGCGGCATCCAAGAGACCCAGTACTTC.

The chain recombines TRBV4-1 with TRBJ2-7; TRBD1 might be the D (5 bases). V gave up 0 bases and J gave up 2 bases, with 11 bases separating them. Germline V gene lookup returns CDR1 MGHRA and CDR2 YSYEKL. CDR3 size: 15 residues. The CDR3 sequence is CASSQETDGTYEQYF. The CDR3 DNA reads as TGCGCCAGCAGCCAAGAGACAGACGGCACCTACGAGCAGTACTTC.

This clonotype was observed a few times. The V call is TRBV4-2, the J call TRBJ2-1; D is possibly TRBD2 (6 bases). This CDR3 region has 15 residues. Germline values: CDR1 LGHNA, CDR2 YNFKEQ. V was pared by 8 bases and J by 3 bases, with 17 bases between. The CDR3 sequence is CASSAGAGDYNEQFF. In nucleotides, the CDR3 is TGTGCCAGCTCCGCCGGAGCGGGTGACTACAATGAGCAGTTCTTC.

This clonotype has more than one count but fewer than ten. In DNA, the CDR3 is TGTGCCAGCAGCTCTAGACAGGCCTCCGAGCAGTACTTC. It encodes CASSSRQASEQYF. V usage is TRBV7-6 and J usage is TRBJ2-7; D may be TRBD1 (6 bases). This CDR3 is 13 amino acids long. Germline lookup yields CDR1 SGHVS and CDR2 FNYEAQ. The germline V and J ends were trimmed by 4 bases and 6 bases, with 13 bases remaining between them.

This clonotype was counted only a few times. The V call is TRBV7-9, the J call TRBJ2-2, with unresolved D. Germline V gives CDR1 SEHNR, CDR2 FQNEAQ (reference sequence). Trimming removed 7 bases at V and 1 base at J, with 10 bases between. This CDR3 region has 14 residues. CDR3 region: CASNFLENTGELFF. The DNA for the CDR3 is TGTGCCAGCAATTTTCTAGAGAACACCGGGGAGCTGTTTTTT.

The sample holds many counts of this clonotype. The V gene is TRBV4-1, the J gene TRBJ2-2, with D uncertain. Trimming shortened V by 5 bases and J by 7 bases, and 8 bases separated the two germline ends. Per germline, CDR1 MGHRA and CDR2 YSYEKL. The CDR3 consists of 12 residues. The CDR3, as DNA: TGCGCCAGCAGCAATTCAAACGGGGAGCTGTTTTTT. As protein: CASSNSNGELFF.

This clonotype turned up a few times. The chain links TRBV5-5 to TRBJ1-1; 12 bases are shared with TRBD1. The length of the CDR3 is 17 residues. Trimming at V came to 3 bases and at J to 3 bases, leaving 9 bases not matched to a gene. Germline V gives CDR1 SGHKS, CDR2 YYEKEE (reference sequence). CDR3 nucleotide sequence: TGTGCCAGCAGCTATTGGGACAGGGGGCGGAGTGACACTGAAGCTTTCTTT. Protein product: CASSYWDRGRSDTEAFF.

This clonotype was observed a few times. This chain uses TRBV28 with TRBJ2-7, with TRBD2 matching 13 bases. CDR3 length: 17 residues. Germline trimming cut 5 bases from V and 0 bases from J; bases unmatched to any gene: 7. The germline CDR1 and CDR2 sequences are MDHEN and SYDVKM. The CDR3 here is CASSPGLAGVSSYEQYF. The DNA of the CDR3 is TGTGCCAGCAGTCCCGGACTAGCGGGGGTGAGCTCCTACGAGCAGTACTTC. The entire variable domain, with the rest obtained from reference TRBV28 and TRBJ2-7, is as follows: DVKVTQSSRYLVKRTGEKVFLECVQDMDHENMFWYRQDPGLGLRLIYFSYDVKMKEKGDIPEGYSVSREKKERFSLILESASTNQTSMYLCASSPGLAGVSSYEQYFGPGTRLTVT.

The chain links TRBV12-3 or TRBV12-4 to TRBJ1-1, with D possibly being TRBD1 (6 bases). V was shortened by 5 bases and J by 11 bases, with 21 bases between the two germline ends. CDR3 size: 14 residues. The CDR3 reads CASSPGTTLSKAFF. CDR3 sequence (DNA): TGTGCCAGCAGTCCCGGGACAACCTTGAGTAAGGCTTTCTTT.

This clonotype appeared many times. The V call is TRBV12-3 or TRBV12-4, the J call TRBJ1-1, with a possible D match to TRBD1 (6 bases). The CDR3 has 14 residues. V was shortened by 8 bases and J by 6 bases, with 19 bases between the two germline ends. The CDR3 DNA sequence: TGTGCCAGCGCCACCCCAACAGGGTGGGCTGAAGCTTTCTTT. Translated: CASATPTGWAEAFF.

The V call is TRBV6-5, the J call TRBJ1-1, with D unresolved. V lost 6 bases to trimming and J lost 1 base, with 12 bases between them. Per germline, CDR1 MNHEY and CDR2 SVGAGI. The CDR3 spans 14 residues. The CDR3 DNA reads TGTGCCAGCAGGACCGTTGTGGGGAACACTGAAGCTTTCTTT. Translated: CASRTVVGNTEAFF.

The chain links TRBV4-1 to TRBJ2-1; tentatively, D is TRBD1 (5 bases). This CDR3 is built from 14 residues. Germline V gene lookup returns CDR1 MGHRA and CDR2 YSYEKL. V lost 0 bases to trimming and J lost 8 bases, with 11 bases between them. The CDR3 DNA sequence: TGCGCCAGCAGCCAAGATAGGGGCACTGATGAGCAGTTCTTC. Translated, it gives CASSQDRGTDEQFF.

The J gene is TRBJ1-4, the V gene TRBV4-1; possible D gene TRBD1, 6 bases. Trimming removed 0 bases from V and 4 bases from J, with 12 bases in between. This CDR3 has 16 amino acids. Germline V gene sequence: CDR1 MGHRA, CDR2 YSYEKL. CDR3 region: CASSQDFQGINEKLFF. Written as DNA, the CDR3 is TGCGCCAGCAGCCAAGATTTTCAGGGGATTAATGAAAAACTGTTTTTT.

A few counts support this clonotype. The chain joins TRBV5-6 to TRBJ2-5; the match to TRBD1 covers 8 bases. The germline V gene has CDR1 SGHDT and CDR2 YYEEEE. V was clipped by 4 bases and J by 2 bases; unmatched bases: 13. This CDR3 has 17 residues. CDR3 protein: CASSGVKDRAYQETQYF. The CDR3, as DNA: TGTGCCAGCAGCGGGGTAAAGGACAGGGCATATCAAGAGACCCAGTACTTC.

This clonotype was seen many times. J is TRBJ2-7 and V is TRBV7-9; D remains ambiguous. Germline assignment: CDR1 SEHNR and CDR2 FQNEAQ (reference sequence). V was trimmed by 3 bases and J by 5 bases, leaving 11 bases between them. This CDR3 has 13 residues. CDR3 DNA sequence: TGTGCCAGCAGCTTCGTCCAGGTCGACGAGCAGTACTTC. This codes for CASSFVQVDEQYF.

The V and J genes are TRBV4-1 and TRBJ1-2; 7 bases are a match to TRBD1. In germline, CDR1 is MGHRA, CDR2 YSYEKL. The V and J ends lost 0 bases and 7 bases, in that order; junction bases with no gene match: 11. The CDR3 is 16 residues long. CDR3 nucleotides: TGCGCCAGCAGCCAAGATGAGACAGGGAGTTTGGGTGGCTACACCTTC. This translates into CASSQDETGSLGGYTF.

This clonotype was recorded a few times. The chain combines TRBV12-3 or TRBV12-4 with TRBJ2-7; no clear D. The V gene lost 3 bases and the J gene lost 3 bases, with 6 bases spanning the gap. The CDR3 contains 12 residues. CDR3 nucleotide sequence: TGTGCCAGCAGTTTTCAGTACTACGAGCAGTACTTC. This gives the protein CASSFQYYEQYF.

This rearrangement joins TRBV7-9 to TRBJ2-2; no definite D call. The V gene lost 5 bases and the J gene lost 4 bases, with 11 bases spanning the gap. CDR3 length: 14 amino acids. Per germline, CDR1 SEHNR and CDR2 FQNEAQ (reference sequence). The CDR3, as DNA: TGTGCCAGCAGCAGCCTTCTGAGCACCGGGGAGCTGTTTTTT. It codes for CASSSLLSTGELFF.

The sample holds a few counts of this clonotype. V gene TRBV27 combines with J gene TRBJ1-2; TRBD1 agrees at 7 bases. Losses at the gene ends were 7 bases for V and 7 bases for J; bases not matched to a gene: 6. Germline CDR1 MNHEY, CDR2 SMNVEV (reference sequence). The CDR3 is made up of 12 amino acids. CDR3 in amino acids: CASKDRVGGYTF. The CDR3 DNA follows: TGTGCCAGCAAAGACAGGGTGGGTGGCTACACCTTC.

This clonotype was seen a few times. V gene TRBV19 combines with J gene TRBJ1-1; TRBD1 matches 8 bases. V shed 8 bases, J shed 4 bases, and the junction held 3 bases outside the gene matches. The CDR3 has 12 amino acids. CDR1 and CDR2 from the germline V gene are LNHDA and SQIVND (reference sequence). The CDR3 DNA sequence: TGTGCCAGTGGACAGGGAACCACTGAAGCTTTCTTT. This encodes CASGQGTTEAFF.

The V and J genes are TRBV27 and TRBJ2-2; D gene uncertain. Germline CDR1 and CDR2: MNHEY and SMNVEV (reference sequence). V was shortened by 8 bases and J by 0 bases, with 7 bases between the two germline ends. This CDR3 comprises 13 residues. CDR3 loop: CASWETNTGELFF. In DNA, the CDR3 is TGTGCCAGCTGGGAAACGAACACCGGGGAGCTGTTTTTT.

The V gene is TRBV25-1, the J gene TRBJ1-2; TRBD1 matches at 12 bases. V lost 6 bases, J lost 8 bases, and 7 bases stayed unmatched. Germline CDR1 MGHDK, CDR2 SYGVNS. CDR3 size: 14 residues. The CDR3 DNA is TGTGCCAGCAGCTACGGGACAGGGGGCAGAGGCTACACCTTC. As protein: CASSYGTGGRGYTF.

This clonotype was seen many times. V usage is TRBV7-2 and J usage is TRBJ2-4; D perhaps matches TRBD2 (5 bases). This CDR3 has 15 amino acids. CDR1 and CDR2 (germline): SGHTA, FQGNSA. The V end was cut by 1 base, the J end by 2 bases, with 9 bases between. The CDR3 sequence is CASSLDTGSKNIQYF. CDR3 coding DNA: TGTGCCAGCAGCTTAGATACGGGGTCCAAAAACATTCAGTACTTC.

There are a few counts of this clonotype. The CDR3 reads CAISESGGNQPQHF. The DNA for the CDR3 is TGTGCCATCAGTGAGTCAGGGGGGAATCAGCCCCAGCATTTT. V is TRBV10-3 and J is TRBJ1-5, with D perhaps matching TRBD1 (6 bases). V shed 0 bases and J shed 4 bases, with 7 bases lying between them. The germline V gene has CDR1 ENHRY and CDR2 SYGVKD. This CDR3 region has 14 residues.

This clonotype was seen at least ten times. The chain couples TRBV7-6 to TRBJ2-3; D is uncertain. The CDR3 spans 15 residues. Germline V CDR1 and CDR2: SGHVS, FNYEAQ. V gave up 2 bases and J gave up 0 bases, with 9 bases separating them. CDR3 loop: CASSLLGSSTDTQYF. The CDR3 DNA reads TGTGCCAGCAGCTTACTAGGCAGTAGCACAGATACGCAGTATTTT.

There are a few counts of this clonotype. This chain joins TRBV15 and TRBJ2-2; D uncertain. The CDR3 is 14 amino acids. The V end was cut by 5 bases, the J end by 1 base, with 8 bases between. Germline V CDR1 and CDR2: LNHNV, YYDKDF (reference sequence). The DNA for the CDR3 is TGTGCCACCAGCCCAGGCCAGAACACCGGGGAGCTGTTTTTT. Amino acid sequence: CATSPGQNTGELFF.

In DNA form, the CDR3 reads TGTGCCAGCAGTTACCTGGTCGGAAGGACCGGGGAGCTGTTTTTT. This sequence encodes CASSYLVGRTGELFF. This chain joins TRBV6-6 and TRBJ2-2; D remains ambiguous. This CDR3 region has 15 residues. Germline V CDR1 and CDR2: MNHNY, SVGAGI (reference sequence). V was cut by 2 bases and J by 5 bases, with 12 bases left in between.